Sequencing of this T cell receptor beta chain was carried out in a study of blood T cell repertoires in COVID-19. Method: immunoSEQ multiplex PCR; TCRdb's copy keeps in-frame clones and lacks some. The profile shows under 400,000 clones, roughly 90% of them singletons. The germline CDR1 and CDR2 sequences are GTSNPN and SVGIG (reference sequence). The CDR3 runs 17 residues. V was pared by 4 bases and J by 0 bases, with 13 bases of the junction left unmatched. The receptor was isolated from a woman aged 55-75 years with COVID-19, enrolled during active disease. The sequencing input was peripheral blood. This sequence joins TRBV30 and TRBJ1-1; TRBD1 agrees at 8 bases. CDR3 coding DNA: TGTGCCTGGACCAGAGACAGGGGTGCGTTAATGAACACTGAAGCTTTCTTT. Its protein is CAWTRDRGALMNTEAFF.